A single sample gave rise to the 5 T cell receptor beta chains below, sequenced in a study of blood T cell repertoires in COVID-19. TCRdb keeps only in-frame clones here, not all; method: immunoSEQ multiplex PCR. The repertoire includes some 150,000 clones, around 84% of them detected once, and approximately 38% sits in the top ten. Material: peripheral blood. Receptors originate from a human donor in a cohort sampled during active COVID-19.

The rearrangement links TRBV5-1 to TRBJ1-1; unclear D gene. V gave up 0 bases and J gave up 1 base, with 7 bases separating them. The CDR3 covers 14 residues. CDR1 and CDR2 from the germline V gene are SGHRS and YFSETQ. The CDR3 protein is CASSLAGGNTEAFF. The CDR3 nucleotides read TGCGCCAGCAGCTTGGCCGGAGGGAACACTGAAGCTTTCTTT.

V is TRBV12-3 or TRBV12-4 and J is TRBJ2-1; no definite D call. V was clipped by 6 bases and J by 10 bases, with 13 bases between them. This CDR3 has 12 residues. In nucleotides, the CDR3 is TGTGCCAGCAGCCCCGGTGTCGTAGAGCAGTTCTTC. This sequence encodes CASSPGVVEQFF.

The chain is built from TRBV7-9 and TRBJ2-1; perhaps TRBD2 as D (5 bases). The germline CDR1 and CDR2 sequences are SEHNR and FQNEAQ (reference sequence). Trimming took 5 bases from V and 4 from J, leaving 12 bases between them. The length of the CDR3 is 14 residues. CDR3 sequence: CASSTRTGYNEQFF. The CDR3 DNA sequence: TGTGCCAGCAGCACCCGGACGGGATACAATGAGCAGTTCTTC.

The chain has TRBV16 and TRBJ2-1, with TRBD1 matching 8 bases. CDR1 and CDR2 (germline): KGHSY, FQNENV. CDR3 length equals 18 residues. The ends lost 4 bases at V and 4 bases at J; junction bases unmatched: 15. Here the CDR3 DNA reads TGTGCCAGCAGCCCGAACCCCTTCCGGGACAGGAGATACAATGAGCAGTTCTTC. The encoded protein is CASSPNPFRDRRYNEQFF.

This clone is a singleton in its sample. The chain recombines TRBV15 with TRBJ1-5; D gene unclear. Trimming took off 0 bases at V and 3 bases at J, with 9 bases between the two ends. The CDR3 covers 15 residues. The germline CDR1 and CDR2 sequences are LNHNV and YYDKDF (reference sequence). The CDR3 nucleotides read TGTGCCACCAGCAGAGATGGGCAGATCAATCAGCCCCAGCATTTT. It codes for CATSRDGQINQPQHF. The variable domain in full, with the rest retrieved from reference TRBV15 and TRBJ1-5, is DAMVIQNPRYQVTQFGKPVTLSCSQTLNHNVMYWYQQKSSQAPKLLFHYYDKDFNNEADTPDNFQSRRPNTSFCFLDIRSPGLGDTAMYLCATSRDGQINQPQHFGDGTRLSIL.